The 15 T cell receptor beta chains given below trace back to one sample, sequenced in a study of T cells after yellow fever vaccination. TCRdb re-derived calls from the 5' RACE reads in MiXCR, one entry per CDR3 protein. The table records around 160,000 distinct CDR3 sequences, about 7% of them present only once. The sequenced sample was CD4+ T cells sorted from PBMCs, obtained around 5 days after the first yellow fever vaccination. The receptors were sampled from a man between 18 and 35 years old who received the YFV17D yellow fever vaccine.

This clonotype was seen at least ten times. The DNA for the CDR3 is TGTGCCAGCACCCTCTTGAGGGGGGGAGGTCAAGAGACCCAGTACTTC. It codes for CASTLLRGGGQETQYF. The rearrangement uses TRBV6-5 and TRBJ2-5, with D perhaps matching TRBD2 (7 bases). CDR1 MNHEY and CDR2 SVGAGI come from the germline V gene. The CDR3 is 16 residues long. V was shortened by 7 bases and J by 2 bases, with 20 bases between the two germline ends.

The V and J genes are TRBV12-3 or TRBV12-4 and TRBJ1-6; 8 nucleotides match TRBD1. With 6 bases clipped from V and 8 bases from J, the junction kept 9 bases outside the gene matches. The CDR3 consists of 15 residues. The CDR3 loop is CASSRDRGGDSPLHF. Written as DNA, the CDR3 is TGTGCCAGCAGCCGAGACAGGGGAGGGGATTCACCCCTCCACTTT.

The V call is TRBV7-2, the J call TRBJ2-7; either TRBD1 or TRBD2 may fit D (5 bases each). In germline, CDR1 is SGHTA, CDR2 FQGNSA. Trimming removed 3 bases at V and 2 bases at J, with 11 bases between. CDR3 length: 14 amino acids. The CDR3 protein is CASSFMGVAYEQYF. The CDR3, as DNA: TGTGCCAGCAGCTTTATGGGGGTAGCCTACGAGCAGTACTTC. The variable domain in full, with the rest retrieved from reference TRBV7-2 and TRBJ2-7, is GAGVSQSPSNKVTEKGKDVELRCDPISGHTALYWYRQSLGQGLEFLIYFQGNSAPDKSGLPSDRFSAERTGGSVSTLTIQRTQQEDSAVYLCASSFMGVAYEQYFGPGTRLTVT.

This clonotype was seen more than once but under ten times. The V and J genes are TRBV2 and TRBJ2-1; D is unclear. Germline V lookup: CDR1 SNHLY, CDR2 FYNNEI. V lost 2 bases and J 0 bases, leaving 11 bases between the germline ends. This CDR3 region has 16 residues. The CDR3 is CASSERHSSSYNEQFF. Written as DNA, the CDR3 is TGTGCCAGCAGTGAACGCCACAGCAGCTCCTACAATGAGCAGTTCTTC.

This clonotype was recorded a few times. The chain's CDR3 is CASSLAHGYTSTDTQYF. CDR3 DNA sequence: TGTGCCAGCAGTTTAGCGCACGGATATACTAGCACAGATACGCAGTATTTT. The chain has TRBV12-3 or TRBV12-4 and TRBJ2-3, with D unresolved. V was cut by 0 bases and J by 0 bases, with 13 bases left in between. The CDR3 extends over 17 amino acids.

The V gene is TRBV7-2, the J gene TRBJ1-2, with D unclear. Germline CDR1 and CDR2: SGHTA and FQGNSA. The CDR3 has 15 residues. Trimming left V 7 bases short and J 4 bases short, with 19 bases between. The CDR3 nucleotides read TGTGCCAGCACCCCCCTGGCACAAGATATCTATGGCTACACCTTC. It yields the protein CASTPLAQDIYGYTF.

The chain combines TRBV7-8 with TRBJ1-6; no definite D call. The CDR3 is 13 amino acids. The V gene lost 4 bases and the J gene lost 5 bases, with 6 bases spanning the gap. Germline-derived CDR1 and CDR2 are SGHVS and FQNEAQ. CDR3 bases: TGTGCCAGCAGCTCCTATAATAATTCACCCCTCCACTTT. It specifies CASSSYNNSPLHF.

The table lists this clonotype with many counts. The chain combines TRBV2 with TRBJ2-4, with D maybe TRBD1 (6 bases). The CDR3 totals 12 residues. V gave up 8 bases and J gave up 6 bases, with 11 bases separating them. CDR1 and CDR2 from the germline V gene are SNHLY and FYNNEI. The CDR3 loop reads CASAEGGNIQYF. The CDR3 DNA follows: TGTGCCAGCGCCGAAGGGGGAAACATTCAGTACTTC.

In its sample, this clonotype was seen many times. This chain joins TRBV6-5 and TRBJ2-1; 9 bases agree with TRBD2. Germline CDR1 and CDR2: MNHEY and SVGAGI. The CDR3 is 15 residues long. Trimming at V came to 0 bases and at J to 10 bases, leaving 7 bases not matched to a gene. CDR3 coding DNA: TGTGCCAGCAGTTACTCGAAACTAGCGGGTTGGGAGCAGTTCTTC. It is translated as CASSYSKLAGWEQFF.

This clonotype was observed at least ten times. The chain joins TRBV4-1 to TRBJ2-3, with D tentatively TRBD2 (6 bases). Germline V gene lookup returns CDR1 MGHRA and CDR2 YSYEKL. The CDR3 is 16 residues long. V was cut by 1 base and J by 1 base, with 12 bases left in between. The CDR3 loop is CASSQVPQRGTDTQYF. The DNA of the CDR3 is TGCGCCAGCAGCCAAGTCCCCCAGCGGGGCACAGATACGCAGTATTTT.

This chain links TRBV5-8 with TRBJ2-5, with no clear D. Germline assignment: CDR1 SGHTS and CDR2 YDEGEE. V was pared by 4 bases and J by 1 base, with 8 bases between. The CDR3 runs to 13 residues. CDR3 region: CASSAGPQETQYF. DNA of the CDR3: TGTGCCAGCAGCGCTGGCCCCCAAGAGACCCAGTACTTC.

This clonotype was picked up many times. The V gene is TRBV25-1, the J gene TRBJ2-7; D is possibly TRBD1 (6 bases). Per the germline V gene, CDR1 is MGHDK and CDR2 is SYGVNS. The CDR3 totals 15 residues. The germline V and J ends were trimmed by 3 bases and 3 bases, with 15 bases remaining between them. The CDR3 region has the DNA TGTGCCAGCAGTGACCGAAGGACAGACTACTACGAGCAGTACTTC. It encodes CASSDRRTDYYEQYF.

This chain joins TRBV9 and TRBJ1-5; D not resolved. Germline CDR1 SGDLS, CDR2 YYNGEE. V lost 4 bases and J 1 base, leaving 9 bases between the germline ends. The CDR3 extends over 14 amino acids. This chain's CDR3 is CASSPPPSNQPQHF. CDR3 bases: TGTGCCAGCAGCCCCCCCCCAAGCAATCAGCCCCAGCATTTT.

The sample holds many counts of this clonotype. The V and J genes are TRBV6-5 and TRBJ2-3, with 8 bases lining up with TRBD1. CDR3 length: 16 residues. Germline V gene sequence: CDR1 MNHEY, CDR2 SVGAGI. After removal of 0 bases from V and 4 bases from J, the junction contained 6 bases not matched to a gene. The CDR3 DNA reads TGTGCCAGCAGTTACTCGGGACAGGTTTACTCAGATACGCAGTATTTT. Its translation: CASSYSGQVYSDTQYF.

The chain joins TRBV29-1 to TRBJ2-3; weak D call: TRBD1 (5 bases). This CDR3 has 14 residues. Trimming removed 4 bases at V and 5 bases at J, with 16 bases between. Germline V CDR1 and CDR2: SQVTM, ANQGSEA. The CDR3 region is CSVVRVGERDTQYF. CDR3 DNA sequence: TGCAGCGTTGTTCGGGTAGGGGAACGAGATACGCAGTATTTT.